A few counts support the clone carrying this T cell receptor (beta chain). Antigen: not known. This sample is part of a study of T cell responses to AZD1222 COVID-19 vaccine. General study points: It should be noted that donors were predominantly white British and more often female, and clonal diversity was possibly underestimated. Repertoires were obtained solely post-peak T cell response. The study reported that nearly half of spike-specific TCRs target unmutated variant regions.

Profiling relied on immunoSEQ multiplex PCR, and the TCRdb table lists in-frame clones only, not all of them. The table records 130,000 or so clones, approximately 86% of them present only once. Pooling of second doses given at about 4 or about 12 weeks was done. The sequence was collected from an adult who received the AZD1222 COVID-19 vaccine. The material sequenced was peripheral blood, taken 28 days after the second AZD1222 dose.

In nucleotides, the CDR3 is TGTGCCAGCTCACCATCGGGGAGCTCCTACAATGAGCAGTTCTTC. Its translation: CASSPSGSSYNEQFF. The rearrangement uses TRBV18 and TRBJ2-1; a possible D gene is TRBD2 (5 bases). The CDR3 runs 15 residues. Germline CDR1 KGHSH, CDR2 LQKENI. V was shortened by 2 bases and J by 0 bases, with 8 bases between the two germline ends. The whole variable domain, remainder taken from reference TRBV18 and TRBJ2-1, is NAGVMQNPRHLVRRRGQEARLRCSPMKGHSHVYWYRQLPEEGLKFMVYLQKENIIDESGMPKERFSAEFPKEGPSILRIQQVVRGDSAAYFCASSPSGSSYNEQFFGPGTRLTVL.